These T cell receptor beta chains were read from a single sample in a study of CD8 T cells in ankylosing spondylitis. TCRdb re-called the 5' RACE reads through MiXCR, storing one row per CDR3 protein. The sample lists about 460,000 distinct CDR3 sequences, approximately 5% occurring once. Sequenced material: blood, either unsorted or a sorted T cell fraction (not recorded which). The receptor source for this set is a male donor with ankylosing spondylitis. The CDR3 runs from the conserved cysteine through the conserved F or W. Fields, in order: D gene, J gene, clone size, V gene, CDR3 DNA, CDR3 protein. The D gene is left open where the match is weak. Clone size is shown for a subset of rows, as once, few, many or a class of expanded clone.

>TRBD1|TRBJ2-7|many|TRBV7-2
TGTGCCAGCAGCCCTTATAGGGGAGACAGGGTCGAGCAGTACTTC
CASSPYRGDRVEQYF
>-|TRBJ2-7|few|TRBV7-2
TGTGCCAGCAGCTTGGACAGTCACTCCTACGAGCAGTACTTC
CASSLDSHSYEQYF
>TRBD1|TRBJ1-5|-|TRBV20-1
TGCAGTGCTAGGAAGACACAGGGGCGCCCGGGAAGCAATCAGCCCCAGCATTTT
CSARKTQGRPGSNQPQHF
>-|TRBJ2-3|many|TRBV20-1
TGCAGTGCTCGACCGGTCGTCGCAGATACGCAGTATTTT
CSARPVVADTQYF
>TRBD1|TRBJ1-5|many|TRBV12-3/TRBV12-4
TGTGCCAGCAGCCTGGGACAGGGGAATATCGGTGAGCCCCAGCATTTT
CASSLGQGNIGEPQHF
>-|TRBJ2-5|many|TRBV24-1
TGTGCCACCAGTGACCCGGAGGCGGCGGGGAGAGAAGAGACCCAGTACTTC
CATSDPEAAGREETQYF
>TRBD2|TRBJ2-1|many|TRBV20-1
TGCAGTGCTAGGGGGACTAGCGGTGGGGTCTACAATGAGCAGTTCTTC
CSARGTSGGVYNEQFF
>-|TRBJ1-6|few|TRBV20-1
TGCAGTGCTCCCCGTAAGGGTCGCGGTTCACCCCTCCACTTT
CSAPRKGRGSPLHF
>-|TRBJ1-1|many|TRBV9
TGTGCCAGCAACCCGTTGTCTTCTAACACTGAAGCTTTCTTT
CASNPLSSNTEAFF
>-|TRBJ2-1|many|TRBV28
TGTGCCAGCAGTTGGATACCTAAAGGGGAGCAGTTCTTC
CASSWIPKGEQFF